The TCR beta chain described here comes from a study of cytomegalovirus exposure and HLA in healthy donors. Study background: About 179 million T cells yielded fewer than 120 million unique TCR beta sequences in earlier analysis. Among several hundred genotyped donors, more than 65% fell in the Caucasian-associated ancestry cluster.

This PCR relied on a set of 60 Vbeta primers and 13 Jbeta primers. Sequencing was performed with immunoSEQ multiplex PCR; in TCRdb, only in-frame clones are kept and a portion is missing. The table records around 130,000 clones, around 70% of them present only once. This clone was detected only a few times. Between the trimmed V and J ends, which lost 6 bases and 9 bases, there was a span of 20 bases. Looked up from germline, CDR1 is SNHLY and CDR2 is FYNNEI. There are 14 residues in the CDR3. The sequence came from a woman between 40 and 55 years old in good health and CMV-seropositive. The V and J genes are TRBV2 and TRBJ1-1, with D maybe TRBD1 (5 bases). The sequencing sample was made of PBMCs. CDR3 bases: TGTGCCAGCAGGAACCCCAGGGTTTACAGCCAAGCTTTCTTT. It yields the protein CASRNPRVYSQAFF.